This T cell receptor (beta chain) was profiled in a study of blood T cell repertoires in COVID-19. In the original analysis: Estimated nucleated cell counts came from reference gene primer amplification. TCRdb's copy holds only in-frame clones and misses some; the assay was immunoSEQ multiplex PCR. V and J calls and clone size are as listed in that table; D and trimming were resolved from the DNA. The data show 300,000 to 350,000 clones, with 87% seen just once and approximately 9.4% held by the top ten. Seattle-derived patients entered the study during active infection and were followed longitudinally. Germline values: CDR1 LGHNA, CDR2 YSLEER. This CDR3 has 14 residues. V lost 2 bases and J lost 3, with 11 bases in between.

This receptor was obtained from a man aged 25 to 40 with COVID-19, enrolled during active disease. The V gene is TRBV4-3, the J gene TRBJ2-7; D gene uncertain. The sequenced sample was peripheral blood. CDR3 coding DNA: TGCGCCAGCAGCCAACACCCTCGCGGCTACGAGCAGTACTTC. Its protein is CASSQHPRGYEQYF.